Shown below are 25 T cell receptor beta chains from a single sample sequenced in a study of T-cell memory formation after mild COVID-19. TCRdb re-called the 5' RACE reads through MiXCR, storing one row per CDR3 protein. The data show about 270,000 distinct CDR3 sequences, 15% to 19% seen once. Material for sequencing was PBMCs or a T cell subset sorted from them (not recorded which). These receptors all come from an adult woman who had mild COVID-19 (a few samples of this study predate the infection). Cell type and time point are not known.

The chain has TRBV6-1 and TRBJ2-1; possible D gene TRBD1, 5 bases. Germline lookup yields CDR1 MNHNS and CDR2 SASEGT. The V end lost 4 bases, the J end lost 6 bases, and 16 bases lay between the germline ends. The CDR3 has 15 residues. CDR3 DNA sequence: TGTGCCAGCAGTGGCTGGGCAGGGCAAGTCAATGAGCAGTTCTTC. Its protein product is CASSGWAGQVNEQFF.

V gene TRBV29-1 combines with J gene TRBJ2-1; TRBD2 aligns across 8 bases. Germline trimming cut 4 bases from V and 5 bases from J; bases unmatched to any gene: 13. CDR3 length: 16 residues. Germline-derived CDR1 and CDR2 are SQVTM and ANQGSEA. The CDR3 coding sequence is TGCAGCGTTGGACGGGTCTCGGCGGGACTAGACAATGAGCAGTTCTTC. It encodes CSVGRVSAGLDNEQFF.

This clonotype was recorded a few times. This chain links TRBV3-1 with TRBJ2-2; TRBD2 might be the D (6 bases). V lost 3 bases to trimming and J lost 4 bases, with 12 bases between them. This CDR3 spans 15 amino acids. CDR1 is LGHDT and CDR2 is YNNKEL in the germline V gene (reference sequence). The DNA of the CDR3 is TGTGCCAGCAGCCAGCCGGCGGGATCCACCGGGGAGCTGTTTTTT. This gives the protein CASSQPAGSTGELFF.

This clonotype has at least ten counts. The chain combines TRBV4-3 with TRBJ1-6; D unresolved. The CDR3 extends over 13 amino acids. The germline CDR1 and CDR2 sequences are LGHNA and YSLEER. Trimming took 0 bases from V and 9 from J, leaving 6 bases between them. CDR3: CASSQDKRSPLHF. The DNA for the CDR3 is TGCGCCAGCAGCCAAGATAAGCGTTCACCCCTCCACTTT.

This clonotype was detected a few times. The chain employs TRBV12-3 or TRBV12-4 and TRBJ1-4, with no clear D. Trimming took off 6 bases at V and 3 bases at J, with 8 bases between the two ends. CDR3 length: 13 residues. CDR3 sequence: CASSRPSNEKLFF. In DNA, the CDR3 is TGTGCCAGCAGCCGCCCGTCTAATGAAAAACTGTTTTTT.

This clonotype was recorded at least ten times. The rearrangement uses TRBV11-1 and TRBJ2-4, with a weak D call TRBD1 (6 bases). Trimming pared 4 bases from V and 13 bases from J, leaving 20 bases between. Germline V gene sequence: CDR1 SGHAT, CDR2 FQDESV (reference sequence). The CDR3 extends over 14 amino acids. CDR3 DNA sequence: TGTGCCAGCAGCTCGAGAGCCTACAGGGATGTACAGTACTTC. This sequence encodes CASSSRAYRDVQYF.

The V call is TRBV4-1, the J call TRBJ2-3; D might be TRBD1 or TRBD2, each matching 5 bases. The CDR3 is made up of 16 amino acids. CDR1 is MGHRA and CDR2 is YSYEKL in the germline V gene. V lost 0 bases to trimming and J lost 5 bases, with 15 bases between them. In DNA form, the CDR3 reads TGCGCCAGCAGCCAAGACGGGGCGGTGACGGGAGATACGCAGTATTTT. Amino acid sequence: CASSQDGAVTGDTQYF.

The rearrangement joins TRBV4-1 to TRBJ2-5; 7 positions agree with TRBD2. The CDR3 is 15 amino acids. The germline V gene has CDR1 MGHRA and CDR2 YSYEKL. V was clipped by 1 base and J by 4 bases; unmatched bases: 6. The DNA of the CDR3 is TGCGCCAGCAGCCAAGGGAACGGGGGGATAGAGACCCAGTACTTC. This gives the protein CASSQGNGGIETQYF.

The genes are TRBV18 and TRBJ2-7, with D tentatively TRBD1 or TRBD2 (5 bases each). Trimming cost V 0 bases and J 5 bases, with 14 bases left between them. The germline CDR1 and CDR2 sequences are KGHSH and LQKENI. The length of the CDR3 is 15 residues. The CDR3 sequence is CASSPPSRARDEQYF. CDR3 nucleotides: TGTGCCAGCTCACCACCTTCCAGGGCGAGGGACGAGCAGTACTTC.

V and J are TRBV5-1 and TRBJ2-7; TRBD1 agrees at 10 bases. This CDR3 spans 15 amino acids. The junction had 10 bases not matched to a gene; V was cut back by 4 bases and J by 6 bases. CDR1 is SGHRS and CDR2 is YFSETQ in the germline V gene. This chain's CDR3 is CASSVPGQGMGEQYF. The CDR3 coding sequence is TGCGCCAGCAGCGTTCCGGGACAGGGGATGGGCGAGCAGTACTTC. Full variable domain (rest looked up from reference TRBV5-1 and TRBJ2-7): KAGVTQTPRYLIKTRGQQVTLSCSPISGHRSVSWYQQTPGQGLQFLFEYFSETQRNKGNFPGRFSGRQFSNSRSEMNVSTLELGDSALYLCASSVPGQGMGEQYFGPGTRLTVT.

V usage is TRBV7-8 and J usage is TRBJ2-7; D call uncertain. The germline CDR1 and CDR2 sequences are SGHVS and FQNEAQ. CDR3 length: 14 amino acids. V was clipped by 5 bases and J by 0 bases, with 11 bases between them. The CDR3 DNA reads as TGTGCCAGCAGCCGGGTAGTAATCTCCTACGAGCAGTACTTC. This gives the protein CASSRVVISYEQYF.

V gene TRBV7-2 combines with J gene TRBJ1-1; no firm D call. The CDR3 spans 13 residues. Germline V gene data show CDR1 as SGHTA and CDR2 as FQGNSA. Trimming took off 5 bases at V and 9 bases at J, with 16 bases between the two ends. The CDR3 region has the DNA TGTGCCAGCAGCCCCCCCAGGAAGACTCAAGCTTTCTTT. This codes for CASSPPRKTQAFF. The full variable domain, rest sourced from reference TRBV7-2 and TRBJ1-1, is GAGVSQSPSNKVTEKGKDVELRCDPISGHTALYWYRQSLGQGLEFLIYFQGNSAPDKSGLPSDRFSAERTGGSVSTLTIQRTQQEDSAVYLCASSPPRKTQAFFGQGTRLTVV.

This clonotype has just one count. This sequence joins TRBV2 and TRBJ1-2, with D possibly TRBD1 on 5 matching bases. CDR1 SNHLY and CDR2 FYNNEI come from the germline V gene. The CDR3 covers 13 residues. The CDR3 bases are TGTGACACCTCGGGACTCCCGCGGGATGGCTACACCTTC. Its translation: CDTSGLPRDGYTF.

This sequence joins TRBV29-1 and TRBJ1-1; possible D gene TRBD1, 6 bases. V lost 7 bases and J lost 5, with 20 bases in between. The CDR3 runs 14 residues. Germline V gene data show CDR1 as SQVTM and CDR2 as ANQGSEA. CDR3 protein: CSGLGGTGRTEAFF. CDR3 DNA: TGCAGCGGCCTGGGGGGCACAGGGCGGACTGAAGCTTTCTTT.

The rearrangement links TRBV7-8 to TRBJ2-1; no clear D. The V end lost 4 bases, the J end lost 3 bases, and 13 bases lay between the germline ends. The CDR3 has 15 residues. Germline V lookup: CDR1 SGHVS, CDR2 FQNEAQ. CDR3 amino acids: CASSSQSRIYNEQFF. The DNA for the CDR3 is TGTGCCAGCAGCTCCCAGTCGCGGATCTACAATGAGCAGTTCTTC.

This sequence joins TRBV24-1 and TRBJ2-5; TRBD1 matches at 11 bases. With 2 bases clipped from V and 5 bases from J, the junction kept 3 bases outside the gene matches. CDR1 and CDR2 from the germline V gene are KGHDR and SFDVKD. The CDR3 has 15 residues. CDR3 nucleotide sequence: TGTGCCACCAGTGATTGGACAGGGGGCTGGGAGACCCAGTACTTC. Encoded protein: CATSDWTGGWETQYF.

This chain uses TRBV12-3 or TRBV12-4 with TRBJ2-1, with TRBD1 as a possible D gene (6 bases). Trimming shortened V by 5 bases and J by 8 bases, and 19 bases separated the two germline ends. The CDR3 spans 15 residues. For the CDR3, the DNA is TGTGCCAGCAGTATGGGGGAAGGACAGCGGTATGAGCAGTTCTTC. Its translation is CASSMGEGQRYEQFF.

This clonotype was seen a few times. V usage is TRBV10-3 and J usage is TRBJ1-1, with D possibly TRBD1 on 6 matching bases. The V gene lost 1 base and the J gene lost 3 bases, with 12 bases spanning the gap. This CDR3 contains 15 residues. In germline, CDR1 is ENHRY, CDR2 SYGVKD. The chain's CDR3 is CAISEYGGQHTEAFF. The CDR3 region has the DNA TGTGCCATCAGTGAGTACGGGGGGCAACACACTGAAGCTTTCTTT.

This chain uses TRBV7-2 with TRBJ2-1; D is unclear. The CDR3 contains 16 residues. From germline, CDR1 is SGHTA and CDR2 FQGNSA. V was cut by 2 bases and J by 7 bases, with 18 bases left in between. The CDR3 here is CASSLYDLQPPNEQFF. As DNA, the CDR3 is TGTGCCAGCAGCTTATATGACCTACAGCCCCCTAATGAGCAGTTCTTC.

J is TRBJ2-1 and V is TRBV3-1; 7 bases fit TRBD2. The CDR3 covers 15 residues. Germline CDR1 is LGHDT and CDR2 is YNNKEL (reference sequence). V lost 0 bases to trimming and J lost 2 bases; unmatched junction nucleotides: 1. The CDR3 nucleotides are TGTGCCAGCAGCCAAGAGGCGGGAGCCTACAATGAGCAGTTCTTC. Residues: CASSQEAGAYNEQFF.

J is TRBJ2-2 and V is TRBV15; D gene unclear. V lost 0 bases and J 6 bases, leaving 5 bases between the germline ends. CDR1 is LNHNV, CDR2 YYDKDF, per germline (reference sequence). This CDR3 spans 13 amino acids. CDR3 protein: CATSRDAAGELFF. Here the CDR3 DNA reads TGTGCCACCAGCAGAGACGCTGCCGGGGAGCTGTTTTTT.

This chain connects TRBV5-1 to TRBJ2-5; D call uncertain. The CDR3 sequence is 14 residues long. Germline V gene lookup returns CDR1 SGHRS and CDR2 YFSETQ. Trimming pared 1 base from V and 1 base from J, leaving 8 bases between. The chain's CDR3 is CASSLITAQETQYF. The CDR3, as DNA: TGCGCCAGCAGCTTGATCACAGCCCAAGAGACCCAGTACTTC.

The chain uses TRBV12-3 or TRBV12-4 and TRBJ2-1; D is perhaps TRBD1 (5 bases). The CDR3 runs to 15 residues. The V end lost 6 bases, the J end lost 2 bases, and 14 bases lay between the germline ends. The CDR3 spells CASRSQGIPYNEQFF. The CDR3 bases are TGTGCCAGCAGATCTCAGGGCATCCCCTACAATGAGCAGTTCTTC.

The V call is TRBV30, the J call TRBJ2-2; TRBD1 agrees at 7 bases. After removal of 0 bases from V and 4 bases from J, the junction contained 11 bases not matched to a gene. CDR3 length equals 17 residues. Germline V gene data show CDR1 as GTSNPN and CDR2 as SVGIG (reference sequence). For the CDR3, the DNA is TGTGCCTGGAGTGTGACAGGGCCCCTCGGCGGCACCGGGGAGCTGTTTTTT. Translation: CAWSVTGPLGGTGELFF.

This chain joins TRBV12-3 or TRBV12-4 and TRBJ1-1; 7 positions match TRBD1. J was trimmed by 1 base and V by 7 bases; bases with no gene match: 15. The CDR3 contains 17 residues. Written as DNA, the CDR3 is TGTGCCAGCACCCCAGGGGGGAAGCGTTCCCAGAACACTGAAGCTTTCTTT. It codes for CASTPGGKRSQNTEAFF.